This T cell receptor (beta chain) was identified in a study of blood T cell repertoires in COVID-19. V lost 5 bases to trimming and J lost 7 bases; unmatched junction nucleotides: 7. Looked up from germline, CDR1 is SGDLS and CDR2 is YYNGEE. The CDR3 spans 15 residues. Sequencing used immunoSEQ multiplex PCR; TCRdb keeps in-frame clones, though not all of them. The sample includes just under 45,000 clones, about 90% of them seen just once. The sequenced sample consisted of peripheral blood. The sequence was collected from a woman older than 75 in a cohort sampled during active or convalescent COVID-19. The rearrangement uses TRBV9 and TRBJ2-2, with 11 positions matching TRBD2. In DNA, the CDR3 is TGTGCCAGCAGTATACTAGCGGGGGCACACGGGGAGCTGTTTTTT. Translated, it gives CASSILAGAHGELFF.